This T cell receptor beta chain stems from a study of blood T cells in healthy people across ages. The CDR3 is 15 amino acids. Trimming pared 5 bases from V and 0 bases from J, leaving 11 bases between. Germline CDR1 MNHEY, CDR2 SVGEGT. A second roughly 6 to 11 cycle PCR used barcoded and J-beta primers. A tag from a template-switch adaptor with 12 random nucleotides marked each cDNA molecule. A single record per CDR3 protein comes from TCRdb applying MiXCR to the 5' RACE reads. The sample carries over 600,000 distinct CDR3 sequences, around 38% recorded once. Notes on the study in general: No conclusive comparison of naive versus antigen-experienced cells was possible with unsorted PBMCs. TCR beta diversity per million T cells fell roughly linearly with age.

With regard to this clonotype: No antigen is known for it.

The sequence derives from a man aged 80 or over in good health. This rearrangement joins TRBV6-2 or TRBV6-3 to TRBJ1-5; the D is unclear. The specimen sequenced was blood. The CDR3 reads CASSPWEASNQPQHF. The CDR3, as DNA: TGTGCCAGCAGTCCCTGGGAGGCTAGCAATCAGCCCCAGCATTTT.